Following are 18 T cell receptor beta chains from one sample sequenced in a study of cytomegalovirus exposure and HLA in healthy donors. With 60 Vbeta and 13 Jbeta primers, the PCR was carried out. Produced via immunoSEQ multiplex PCR; TCRdb's table is partial and in-frame only. The sample holds more than 80,000 clones, approximately 75% seen once. The sample consisted of PBMCs. The receptors were sampled from a female donor in good health and CMV-seropositive.

The J gene is TRBJ2-5, the V gene TRBV4-1, with TRBD1 matching 8 bases. The J call is in doubt because the DNA end fits TRBJ2-7 better. The CDR3 contains 16 residues. The germline CDR1 and CDR2 sequences are MGHRA and YSYEKL. CDR3 sequence (DNA): TGCGCCAGCAGCCAAGTGGATACAGGGGGGTCCTACGAGCAGTACTTC. Translating it yields CASSQVDTGGSYEQYF.

The rearrangement joins TRBV28 to TRBJ2-2; 9 bases are a match to TRBD1. Losses at the gene ends were 6 bases for V and 3 bases for J; bases not matched to a gene: 2. CDR1 MDHEN and CDR2 SYDVKM come from the germline V gene. The CDR3 extends over 14 amino acids. The CDR3 reads CASRTGGDTGELFF. The DNA for the CDR3 is TGTGCCAGCAGGACAGGGGGGGACACCGGGGAGCTGTTTTTT.

The V call is TRBV29-1, the J call TRBJ1-1; a weak D match, TRBD1 (6 bases). Germline values: CDR1 SQVTM, CDR2 ANQGSEA. Trimming removed 4 bases at V and 6 bases at J, with 9 bases between. The CDR3 loop spans 11 amino acids. The CDR3 sequence is CSVVQGSEAFF. The CDR3 DNA reads TGCAGCGTTGTCCAGGGGTCTGAAGCTTTCTTT.

This clone was observed a handful of times. The rearrangement links TRBV5-1 to TRBJ1-4, with 8 nucleotides matching TRBD1. J was trimmed by 0 bases and V by 4 bases; bases with no gene match: 11. The CDR3 consists of 18 residues. CDR1 and CDR2 from the germline V gene are SGHRS and YFSETQ. Here the CDR3 DNA reads TGCGCCAGCAGCCCCGGACAGGGTCGTTGGCCAACTAATGAAAAACTGTTTTTT. Residues: CASSPGQGRWPTNEKLFF.

The CDR3 region is CASSFPRLAGPYNEQFF. The CDR3 DNA reads TGCGCCAGCAGCTTCCCGAGACTAGCGGGACCTTACAATGAGCAGTTCTTC. The genes are TRBV5-1 and TRBJ2-1; 11 bases map to TRBD2. CDR1 and CDR2 from the germline V gene are SGHRS and YFSETQ. With 2 bases clipped from V and 4 bases from J, the junction kept 8 bases outside the gene matches. This CDR3 has 17 residues. Using reference TRBV5-1 and TRBJ2-1 for the parts outside the CDR3, the full variable domain is KAGVTQTPRYLIKTRGQQVTLSCSPISGHRSVSWYQQTPGQGLQFLFEYFSETQRNKGNFPGRFSGRQFSNSRSEMNVSTLELGDSALYLCASSFPRLAGPYNEQFFGPGTRLTVL.

This clone has a single count. V and J are TRBV6-5 and TRBJ1-2, with 8 bases matching TRBD1. After removal of 4 bases from V and 4 bases from J, the junction contained 8 bases not matched to a gene. The germline gives CDR1 MNHEY, CDR2 SVGAGI. The CDR3 spans 15 residues. The CDR3 loop is CASSSDRTGGYGYTF. The CDR3 coding sequence is TGTGCCAGCAGTTCGGACCGAACAGGGGGCTATGGCTACACCTTC.

The rearrangement links TRBV2 to TRBJ2-7; TRBD2 might be the D (7 bases). The germline V gene has CDR1 SNHLY and CDR2 FYNNEI. V lost 10 bases and J 0 bases, leaving 13 bases between the germline ends. The CDR3 consists of 13 residues. This chain's CDR3 is CAIEGGVSYEQYF. The CDR3 DNA follows: TGTGCCATCGAGGGGGGGGTCTCCTACGAGCAGTACTTC. The full variable domain, its missing parts supplied by reference TRBV2 and TRBJ2-7, is EPEVTQTPSHQVTQMGQEVILRCVPISNHLYFYWYRQILGQKVEFLVSFYNNEISEKSEIFDDQFSVERPDGSNFTLKIRSTKLEDSAMYFCAIEGGVSYEQYFGPGTRLTVT.

The V call is TRBV28, the J call TRBJ2-7; 7 bases are shared with TRBD1. Germline lookup yields CDR1 MDHEN and CDR2 SYDVKM. This CDR3 comprises 14 residues. V was clipped by 1 base and J by 7 bases; unmatched bases: 7. CDR3 nucleotide sequence: TGTGCCAGCAGTTTATTTTTCAGGGGGAAGGAGCAGTACTTC. Translation: CASSLFFRGKEQYF.

The chain employs TRBV9 and TRBJ2-1, with 10 bases identical to TRBD2. CDR3 length: 16 residues. The germline V gene encodes CDR1 SGDLS and CDR2 YYNGEE. With 6 bases clipped from V and 7 bases from J, the junction kept 13 bases outside the gene matches. CDR3 in amino acids: CASKPPSGGVWNEQFF. As DNA, the CDR3 is TGTGCCAGCAAACCACCTAGCGGGGGAGTCTGGAATGAGCAGTTCTTC.

The gene calls are TRBV4-2 and TRBJ2-1; maybe TRBD2 (5 bases). This CDR3 spans 16 amino acids. CDR1 is LGHNA, CDR2 YNFKEQ, per germline. Trimming took 4 bases from V and 3 from J, leaving 16 bases between them. The CDR3 loop reads CASSPERENLYNEQFF. In DNA, the CDR3 is TGTGCCAGCAGCCCGGAGAGGGAGAACCTCTACAATGAGCAGTTCTTC.

The chain combines TRBV20-1 with TRBJ2-5; D is unclear. Germline V gene lookup returns CDR1 DFQATT and CDR2 SNEGSKA (reference sequence). V lost 3 bases to trimming and J lost 4 bases, with 6 bases between them. The CDR3 sequence is 11 residues long. For the CDR3, the DNA is TGCAGTGCTAGCCTCGTAGAGACCCAGTACTTC. Its protein product is CSASLVETQYF.

The J gene is TRBJ1-3, the V gene TRBV30, with TRBD1 matching 8 bases. The CDR3 contains 15 residues. V gave up 4 bases and J gave up 11 bases; unmatched junction bases: 16. The germline gives CDR1 GTSNPN, CDR2 SVGIG (reference sequence). The DNA of the CDR3 is TGTGCCTGGACCGGCGGACAGGGAGGAGAAAGGTCCATATATTTT. Translating gives CAWTGGQGGERSIYF. The entire variable domain, with the rest obtained from reference TRBV30 and TRBJ1-3, is as follows: SQTIHQWPATLVQPVGSPLSLECTVEGTSNPNLYWYRQAAGRGLQLLFYSVGIGQISSEVPQNLSASRPQDRQFILSSKKLLLSDSGFYLCAWTGGQGGERSIYFGEGSWLTVV.

The chain combines TRBV15 with TRBJ2-2; weak D call: TRBD2 (5 bases). Per the germline V gene, CDR1 is LNHNV and CDR2 is YYDKDF (reference sequence). This CDR3 contains 14 residues. The V and J ends lost 0 bases and 11 bases respectively, with 13 bases between them. CDR3 nucleotide sequence: TGTGCCACCAGCAGAGATCTGGGAGCGGTCGAGCTGTTTTTT. Translation gives CATSRDLGAVELFF.

This clone was seen just once. V is TRBV7-2 and J is TRBJ2-1, with D perhaps TRBD2 (5 bases). Trimming stripped 6 bases from V and 16 bases from J, with 19 bases between. This CDR3 region has 12 residues. Germline V gives CDR1 SGHTA, CDR2 FQGNSA. CDR3 in amino acids: CASSTGNLASFF. The DNA for the CDR3 is TGTGCCAGCAGTACCGGGAATTTAGCGAGTTTCTTC.

This clone was recorded a few times. J is TRBJ2-1 and V is TRBV6-5; 7 nucleotides match TRBD2. The length of the CDR3 is 15 residues. In germline, CDR1 is MNHEY, CDR2 SVGAGI. Trimming took 6 bases from V and 6 from J; bases not matched to a gene: 11. CDR3 nucleotide sequence: TGTGCCAGCAGAGATGGGAGGACTAGAGTCAATGAGCAGTTCTTC. Translated: CASRDGRTRVNEQFF.

The chain recombines TRBV5-6 with TRBJ2-7; 9 positions agree with TRBD1. V trimming: 4 bases; J trimming: 2 bases; junction bases outside the gene matches: 1. CDR1 is SGHDT, CDR2 YYEEEE, per germline. The CDR3 runs 13 residues. The chain's CDR3 is CASSRDRAYEQYF. DNA of the CDR3: TGTGCCAGCAGCCGGGACAGGGCCTACGAGCAGTACTTC.

J is TRBJ2-7 and V is TRBV6-5, with 9 bases fitting TRBD2. V shed 0 bases and J 0 bases; nucleotides not matched to a gene: 3. CDR1 and CDR2 (germline): MNHEY, SVGAGI. This CDR3 has 16 amino acids. The CDR3 loop is CASSYSTSGSSYEQYF. The CDR3 DNA sequence: TGTGCCAGCAGTTACTCGACTAGCGGTAGCTCCTACGAGCAGTACTTC.

This chain links TRBV4-1 with TRBJ1-5; 10 bases map to TRBD1. This CDR3 region has 16 residues. CDR1 MGHRA and CDR2 YSYEKL come from the germline V gene. V lost 3 bases to trimming and J lost 6 bases; unmatched junction nucleotides: 8. As DNA, the CDR3 is TGCGCCAGCAGCCAGCGACAGGGGGCGAGTAGTCAGCCCCAGCATTTT. It yields the protein CASSQRQGASSQPQHF.